Below, 8 T cell receptor beta chains from the same sample are listed, as sequenced in a study of T cells in Graves' hyperthyroidism and ophthalmopathy. RNA transcripts provided the source from which TCR beta CDR3 regions were amplified. With the HTBI primer set, the TCR CDR3 went through a first round of RT-PCR. Via MiXCR, TCRdb re-called the multiplex PCR reads, giving one row per CDR3 protein. The repertoire includes around 600,000 distinct CDR3 sequences, around 15% of them detected once, and under 15% sits in the top ten. The sample comprised blood. The receptors were gathered from a woman aged 50 to 60 with Graves' ophthalmopathy.

The chain uses TRBV20-1 and TRBJ2-1; TRBD2 agrees at 12 bases. CDR3 length equals 15 residues. Germline V lookup: CDR1 DFQATT, CDR2 SNEGSKA (reference sequence). J was trimmed by 7 bases and V by 6 bases; bases with no gene match: 10. CDR3 region: CSATLAGGSPNEQFF. CDR3 DNA: TGCAGTGCCACACTAGCGGGAGGATCGCCTAATGAGCAGTTCTTC.

The CDR3 DNA reads TGTGCCAGCAGCCAAGAAGGGCGGAACACCGGGGAGCTGTTTTTT. Translation gives CASSQEGRNTGELFF. V and J are TRBV4-2 and TRBJ2-2, with unresolved D. From germline, CDR1 is LGHNA and CDR2 YNFKEQ. The CDR3 has 15 residues. Trimming removed 0 bases at V and 1 base at J, with 6 bases between.

This clonotype was found many times. The rearrangement joins TRBV18 to TRBJ1-5, with D maybe TRBD1 (5 bases). Trimming stripped 4 bases from V and 4 bases from J, with 11 bases between. The germline V gene has CDR1 KGHSH and CDR2 LQKENI. CDR3 size: 14 residues. CDR3 sequence (DNA): TGTGCCAGCTCACTGGCAGGGTTTAATCAGCCCCAGCATTTT. Its protein product is CASSLAGFNQPQHF.

Of note for this clonotype: Compared with germline, one end of the junction differs, possibly owing to a read error. This chain links TRBV6-5 with TRBJ2-7, with D perhaps matching TRBD1 (6 bases). Germline CDR1 reads MNHEY; CDR2 reads SVGAGI. This CDR3 has 13 residues. Here the CDR3 reads CASSLRGSYGQYF. Written as DNA, the CDR3 is TGTGCCAGCAGTTTAAGGGGGAGCTACGGGCAGTACTTC.

This clonotype was observed many times. The CDR3 nucleotides read TGTGCCGCCGCCGACCGGACTAGCGGACCAGATACGCAGTATTTT. Encoded protein: CAAADRTSGPDTQYF. The chain joins TRBV30 to TRBJ2-3; TRBD2 matches at 10 bases. The CDR3 spans 15 residues. The V gene end was trimmed by 8 bases and the J gene end by 4 bases; junction bases not matched to a gene: 12. Germline V CDR1 and CDR2: GTSNPN, SVGIG (reference sequence).

This clonotype was seen only a few times. CDR3 sequence: CASSVSSNTEAFF. The CDR3 region has the DNA TGTGCCAGCAGCGTATCGTCGAACACTGAAGCTTTCTTT. The gene calls are TRBV9 and TRBJ1-1; D unclear. CDR1 and CDR2 (germline): SGDLS, YYNGEE. The V and J ends lost 1 base and 1 base respectively, with 5 bases between them. This CDR3 has 13 amino acids.

The chain carries TRBV6-2 or TRBV6-3 and TRBJ2-3, with 8 nucleotides matching TRBD2. Germline V lookup: CDR1 MNHEY, CDR2 SVGEGT. Unmatched junction bases numbered 3, after V lost 3 bases and J lost 4 bases. CDR3 length: 14 residues. The CDR3 loop reads CASSYQRESDTQYF. As DNA, the CDR3 is TGTGCCAGCAGTTATCAGCGGGAGTCAGATACGCAGTATTTT.

Many counts were recorded for this clonotype. The rearrangement links TRBV27 to TRBJ2-5; 15 nucleotides line up with TRBD2. V shed 4 bases, J shed 2 bases, and the junction held 8 bases outside the gene matches. The length of the CDR3 is 18 residues. Germline V gives CDR1 MNHEY, CDR2 SMNVEV (reference sequence). This CDR3 reads CASSSGLAGGPGQETQYF. The CDR3 DNA is TGTGCCAGCAGTTCTGGACTAGCGGGAGGGCCGGGGCAAGAGACCCAGTACTTC.